Reported below is one T cell receptor (beta chain). What it binds is unknown. The sample belongs to a study of shared clonotypes between healthy human individuals. Background on the study: Three plates were used per donor for CD4 naive, three for CD4 memory, two for CD8 naive and one for CD8 memory.

The CDR3 totals 16 residues. The V gene end was trimmed by 5 bases and the J gene end by 3 bases; junction bases not matched to a gene: 11. Germline assignment: CDR1 SGHTA and CDR2 FQGNSA. The investigators split CD4+ cells into a CD45RA+ naive subset and a CD45RA-negative memory subset. Findings and limits, study-wide: Some clonotypes were shared by all four sorted-subset donors, while others were not shared. The non-shared ones had lower generation probabilities than the shared ones.

Libraries were prepared by immunoSEQ multiplex PCR; TCRdb keeps only in-frame clonotypes and omits some of them. This sample carries 1 million to 1.2 million clones, around three quarters of them seen once, and the ten largest clones take approximately 0.95%. The specimen was memory CD4+ T cells from PBMCs. As for subset: CD45RA-negative fraction. This rearrangement joins TRBV7-2 to TRBJ1-1; 8 bases agree with TRBD1. This receptor was taken from a man aged 18 to 29 in good health. Some clones in this sample may be carry-over from other donors' samples. CDR3 nucleotide sequence: TGTGCCAGCAGCCCCAATAGACAGGGGAGCGACACTGAAGCTTTCTTT. This translates into CASSPNRQGSDTEAFF.